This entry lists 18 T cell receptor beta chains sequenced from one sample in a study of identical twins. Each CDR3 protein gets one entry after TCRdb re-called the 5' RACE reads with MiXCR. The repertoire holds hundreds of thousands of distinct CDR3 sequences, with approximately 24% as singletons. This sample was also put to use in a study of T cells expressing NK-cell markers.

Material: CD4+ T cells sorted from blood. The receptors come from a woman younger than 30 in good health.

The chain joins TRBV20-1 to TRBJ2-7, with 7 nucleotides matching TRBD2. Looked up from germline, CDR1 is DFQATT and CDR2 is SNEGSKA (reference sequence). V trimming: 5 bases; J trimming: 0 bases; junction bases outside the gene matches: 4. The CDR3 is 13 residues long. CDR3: CSADSGDSYEQYF. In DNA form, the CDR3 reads TGCAGTGCTGACAGCGGGGACTCCTACGAGCAGTACTTC.

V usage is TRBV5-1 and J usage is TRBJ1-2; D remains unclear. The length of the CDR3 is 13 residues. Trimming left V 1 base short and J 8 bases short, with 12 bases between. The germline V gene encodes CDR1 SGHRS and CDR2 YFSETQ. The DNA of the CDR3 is TGCGCCAGCAGCTTGTCTGAGGCGGGAGGCTACACCTTC. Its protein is CASSLSEAGGYTF. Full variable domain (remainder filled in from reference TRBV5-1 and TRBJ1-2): KAGVTQTPRYLIKTRGQQVTLSCSPISGHRSVSWYQQTPGQGLQFLFEYFSETQRNKGNFPGRFSGRQFSNSRSEMNVSTLELGDSALYLCASSLSEAGGYTFGSGTRLTVV.

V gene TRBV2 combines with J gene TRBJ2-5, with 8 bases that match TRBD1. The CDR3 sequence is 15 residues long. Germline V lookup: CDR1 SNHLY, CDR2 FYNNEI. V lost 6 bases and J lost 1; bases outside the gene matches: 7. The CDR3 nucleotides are TGTGCCAGCAGCCGCTGGACAGGGCCCCAAGAGACCCAGTACTTC. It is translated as CASSRWTGPQETQYF. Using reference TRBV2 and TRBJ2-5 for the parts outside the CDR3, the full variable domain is EPEVTQTPSHQVTQMGQEVILRCVPISNHLYFYWYRQILGQKVEFLVSFYNNEISEKSEIFDDQFSVERPDGSNFTLKIRSTKLEDSAMYFCASSRWTGPQETQYFGPGTRLLVL.

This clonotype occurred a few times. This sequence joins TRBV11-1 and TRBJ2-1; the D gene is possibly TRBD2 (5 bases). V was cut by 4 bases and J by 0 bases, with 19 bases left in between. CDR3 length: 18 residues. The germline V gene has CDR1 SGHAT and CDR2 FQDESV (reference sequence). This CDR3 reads CASSSTLDSLSSYNEQFF. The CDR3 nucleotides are TGTGCCAGCAGCTCCACCCTGGACTCCTTAAGCTCCTACAATGAGCAGTTCTTC.

The CDR3 protein is CASRRYLYEAFF. For the CDR3, the DNA is TGTGCCAGCAGGAGATACCTTTATGAAGCTTTCTTT. V gene TRBV12-3 or TRBV12-4 combines with J gene TRBJ1-1; D is unresolved. V gave up 6 bases and J gave up 7 bases, with 12 bases separating them. The CDR3 sequence is 12 residues long.

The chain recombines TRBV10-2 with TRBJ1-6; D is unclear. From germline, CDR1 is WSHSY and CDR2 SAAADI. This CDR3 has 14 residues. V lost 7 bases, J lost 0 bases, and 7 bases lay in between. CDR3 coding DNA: TGCGCCAGCATCGCCCTCTCCTATAATTCACCCCTCCACTTT. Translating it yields CASIALSYNSPLHF.

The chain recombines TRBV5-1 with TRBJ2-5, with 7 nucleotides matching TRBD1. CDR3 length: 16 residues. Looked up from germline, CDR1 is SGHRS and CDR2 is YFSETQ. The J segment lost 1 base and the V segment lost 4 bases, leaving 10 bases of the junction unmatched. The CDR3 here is CASSPTPDRAQETQYF. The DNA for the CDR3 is TGCGCCAGCAGCCCTACTCCCGACAGGGCCCAAGAGACCCAGTACTTC.

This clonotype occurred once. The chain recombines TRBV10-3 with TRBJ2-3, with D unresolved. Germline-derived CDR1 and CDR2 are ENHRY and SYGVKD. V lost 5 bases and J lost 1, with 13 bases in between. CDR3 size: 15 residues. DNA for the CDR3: TGTGCCATCAGTCCCCAGGAAATTGGCACAGATACGCAGTATTTT. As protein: CAISPQEIGTDTQYF.

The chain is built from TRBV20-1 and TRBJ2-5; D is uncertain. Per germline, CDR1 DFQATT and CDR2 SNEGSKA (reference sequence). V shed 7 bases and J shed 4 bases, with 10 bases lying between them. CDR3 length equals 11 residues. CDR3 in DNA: TGCAGTGTACTGGACCCAGAGACCCAGTACTTC. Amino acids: CSVLDPETQYF.

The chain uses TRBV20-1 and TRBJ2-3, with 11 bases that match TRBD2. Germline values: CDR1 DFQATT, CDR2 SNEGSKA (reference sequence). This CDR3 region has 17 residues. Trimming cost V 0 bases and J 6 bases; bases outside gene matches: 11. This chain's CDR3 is CSARDLDSGRDWDTQYF. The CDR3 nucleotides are TGCAGTGCTAGAGATCTTGATAGCGGGAGGGACTGGGATACGCAGTATTTT.

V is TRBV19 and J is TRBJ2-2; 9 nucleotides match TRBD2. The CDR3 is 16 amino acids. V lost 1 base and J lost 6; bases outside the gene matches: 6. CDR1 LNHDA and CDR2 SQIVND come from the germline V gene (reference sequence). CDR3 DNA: TGTGCCAGTAGTATAGCCTATAGCGGGAGATCCGGGGAGCTGTTTTTT. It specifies CASSIAYSGRSGELFF.

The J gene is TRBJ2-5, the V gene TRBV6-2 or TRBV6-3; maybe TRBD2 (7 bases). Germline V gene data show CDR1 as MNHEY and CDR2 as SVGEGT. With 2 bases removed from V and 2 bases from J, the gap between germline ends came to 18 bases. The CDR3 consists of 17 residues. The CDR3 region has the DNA TGTGCCAGCAGTTACACACACCCAGCGGGGACACAAGAGACCCAGTACTTC. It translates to CASSYTHPAGTQETQYF.

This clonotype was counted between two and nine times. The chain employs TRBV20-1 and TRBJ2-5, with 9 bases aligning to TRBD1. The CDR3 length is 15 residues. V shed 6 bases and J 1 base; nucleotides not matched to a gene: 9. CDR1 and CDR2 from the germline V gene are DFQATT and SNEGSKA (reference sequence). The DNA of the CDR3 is TGCAGTGCAGAATCCGGGACAGGGCCCCAAGAGACCCAGTACTTC. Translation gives CSAESGTGPQETQYF.

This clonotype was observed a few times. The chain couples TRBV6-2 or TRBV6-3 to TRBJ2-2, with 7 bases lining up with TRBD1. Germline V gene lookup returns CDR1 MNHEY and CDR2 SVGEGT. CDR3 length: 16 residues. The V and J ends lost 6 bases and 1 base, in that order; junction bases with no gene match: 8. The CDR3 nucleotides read TGTGCCAGCAGGACATTACAGGGGCGGAACACCGGGGAGCTGTTTTTT. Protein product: CASRTLQGRNTGELFF.

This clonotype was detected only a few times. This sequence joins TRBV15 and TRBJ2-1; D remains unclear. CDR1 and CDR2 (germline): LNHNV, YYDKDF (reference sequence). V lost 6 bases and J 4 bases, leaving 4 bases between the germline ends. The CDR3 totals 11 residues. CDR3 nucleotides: TGTGCCACCAGTAGGTACAATGAGCAGTTCTTC. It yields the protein CATSRYNEQFF.

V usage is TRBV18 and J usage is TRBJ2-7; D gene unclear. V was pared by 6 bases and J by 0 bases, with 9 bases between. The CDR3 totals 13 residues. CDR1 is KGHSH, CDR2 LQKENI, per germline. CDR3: CASSPAISYEQYF. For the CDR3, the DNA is TGTGCCAGCTCGCCTGCCATCTCCTACGAGCAGTACTTC.

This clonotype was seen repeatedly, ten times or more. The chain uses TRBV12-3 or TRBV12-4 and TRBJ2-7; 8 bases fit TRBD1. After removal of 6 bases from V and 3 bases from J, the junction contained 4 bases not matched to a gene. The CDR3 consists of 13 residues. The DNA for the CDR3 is TGTGCCAGCAGCCCTGACAGGGGCTACGAGCAGTACTTC. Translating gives CASSPDRGYEQYF.

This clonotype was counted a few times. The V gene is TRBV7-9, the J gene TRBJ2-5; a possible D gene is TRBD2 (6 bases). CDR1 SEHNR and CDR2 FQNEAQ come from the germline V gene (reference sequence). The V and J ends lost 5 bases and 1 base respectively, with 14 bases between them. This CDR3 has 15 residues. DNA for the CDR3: TGTGCCAGCAGCCCGCGGACTACCAGCCAAGAGACCCAGTACTTC. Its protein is CASSPRTTSQETQYF.